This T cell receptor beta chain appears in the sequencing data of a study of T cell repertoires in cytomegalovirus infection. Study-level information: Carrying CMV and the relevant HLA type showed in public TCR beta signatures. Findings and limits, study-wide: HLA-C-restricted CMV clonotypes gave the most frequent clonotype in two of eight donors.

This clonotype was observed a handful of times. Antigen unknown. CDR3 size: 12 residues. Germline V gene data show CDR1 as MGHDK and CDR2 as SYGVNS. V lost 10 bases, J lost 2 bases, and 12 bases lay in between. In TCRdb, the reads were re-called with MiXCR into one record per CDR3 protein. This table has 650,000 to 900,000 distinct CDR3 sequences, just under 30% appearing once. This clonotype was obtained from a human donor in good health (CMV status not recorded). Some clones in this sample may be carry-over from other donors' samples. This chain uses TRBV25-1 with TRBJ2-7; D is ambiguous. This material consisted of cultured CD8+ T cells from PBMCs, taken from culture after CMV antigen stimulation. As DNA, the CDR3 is TGTGCCACCTCTAGTCCCGCCTACGAGCAGTACTTC. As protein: CATSSPAYEQYF.